These 7 T cell receptor beta chains were sequenced from one sample in a study of molecular identifiers for immune sequencing clone quantification. TCRdb re-analysed the PCR reads in MiXCR, keeping a single row per CDR3 protein. The table records some 96,000 distinct CDR3 sequences, 20% to 30% of them present only once. Sequenced material: naive CD8+ T cells from blood, with Jurkat cell RNA spiked in. Described subset: FACS-sorted CD8+CD4-CCR7+CD45RA+ naive T cells. These receptors were obtained from a human donor in good health. Some libraries in this study had Jurkat cell RNA spiked in.

This clonotype was detected many times. J is TRBJ2-7 and V is TRBV3-1; 7 nucleotides agree with TRBD1. Germline V gives CDR1 LGHDT, CDR2 YNNKEL (reference sequence). The CDR3 totals 13 residues. The V gene end was trimmed by 4 bases and the J gene end by 3 bases; junction bases not matched to a gene: 3. CDR3 protein: CASSPRDSYEQYF. The CDR3 coding sequence is TGTGCCAGCAGCCCCCGGGACAGCTACGAGCAGTACTTC.

This clonotype was observed many times. This chain connects TRBV9 to TRBJ2-3; D may be TRBD1 (6 bases). Germline values: CDR1 SGDLS, CDR2 YYNGEE. The germline V and J ends were trimmed by 3 bases and 3 bases, with 11 bases remaining between them. The CDR3 has 14 amino acids. The CDR3 sequence is CASSDRTVTDTQYF. DNA for the CDR3: TGTGCCAGCAGCGACCGGACAGTAACAGATACGCAGTATTTT.

This sequence joins TRBV27 and TRBJ2-7; TRBD1 is a possible D gene (6 bases). V lost 0 bases, J lost 1 base, and 13 bases lay in between. CDR3 size: 16 residues. Germline V gene sequence: CDR1 MNHEY, CDR2 SMNVEV (reference sequence). The CDR3: CASSLSVQGLSYEQYF. CDR3 in DNA: TGTGCCAGCAGTTTATCTGTCCAGGGGCTTTCCTACGAGCAGTACTTC.

In its sample, this clonotype was seen a few times. A much larger clone differs by one base, so this may be a read error. V gene TRBV7-3 combines with J gene TRBJ2-1, with 7 bases fitting TRBD1. There are 15 residues in the CDR3. Germline CDR1 reads SGHTA; CDR2 reads FQGTGA. CDR3 region: CASSEPGQPYNGQFF. The CDR3 nucleotides read TGTGCCAGCAGCGAACCGGGACAGCCCTACAATGGGCAGTTCTTC.

This clonotype has only a few counts. The CDR3 here is CASSFTSQGSSYEQYF. As DNA, the CDR3 is TGCGCCAGCAGCTTCACATCACAGGGCTCCTCCTACGAGCAGTACTTC. The chain carries TRBV5-1 and TRBJ2-7, with D possibly being TRBD1 (6 bases). Trimming cost V 2 bases and J 0 bases, with 15 bases left between them. Looked up from germline, CDR1 is SGHRS and CDR2 is YFSETQ. The length of the CDR3 is 16 residues.

Comments on this clonotype: This may come from a read error, since a much larger clone is one base off. The chain couples TRBV27 to TRBJ2-7; 7 positions agree with TRBD1. Losses at the gene ends were 11 bases for V and 3 bases for J; bases not matched to a gene: 13. This CDR3 contains 14 residues. The germline CDR1 and CDR2 sequences are MNHEY and SMNVEV (reference sequence). The CDR3 sequence is CAGSRDSSIYEQYF. CDR3 nucleotide sequence: TGTGCCGGTAGCCGGGACAGCTCAATCTACGAGCAGTACTTC.

This clonotype was detected ten times or more. This sequence joins TRBV6-5 and TRBJ2-7; 8 bases agree with TRBD1. J gave up 6 bases and V 2 bases, and 3 bases lay outside the gene matches. The V gene's germline CDR1 is MNHEY and CDR2 SVGAGI. The CDR3 runs 13 residues. The CDR3 loop reads CASSYGTGGEQYF. Here the CDR3 DNA reads TGTGCCAGCAGTTACGGGACAGGAGGCGAGCAGTACTTC.